This passage covers 7 T cell receptor beta chains from one sample sequenced in a study of cytomegalovirus exposure and HLA in healthy donors. 60 Vbeta and 13 Jbeta primers were used in PCR. Sequencing used immunoSEQ multiplex PCR; TCRdb keeps in-frame clones, though not all of them. The sample yields about 220,000 clones, approximately 88% seen once. Sequenced input: PBMCs. These receptors came from a boy aged 2 to 10 in good health and CMV-seronegative.

The rearrangement links TRBV9 to TRBJ2-7; TRBD2 aligns across 14 bases. From germline, CDR1 is SGDLS and CDR2 YYNGEE. V lost 1 base, J lost 3 bases, and 3 bases stayed unmatched. The CDR3 length is 16 residues. Here the CDR3 DNA reads TGTGCCAGCAGCGTATATGGGACTAGCGGGAGCTACGAGCAGTACTTC. Residues: CASSVYGTSGSYEQYF.

The CDR3 region is CATSRETSGISYEQYF. In DNA form, the CDR3 reads TGTGCCACCAGCAGAGAGACTAGCGGGATATCCTACGAGCAGTACTTC. The rearrangement joins TRBV15 to TRBJ2-5; TRBD2 aligns across 11 bases. The J call may be faulty, since TRBJ2-7 better matches the DNA end. The CDR3 is 16 amino acids. Germline V gene sequence: CDR1 LNHNV, CDR2 YYDKDF (reference sequence).

The chain has TRBV5-4 and TRBJ1-1, with 9 nucleotides matching TRBD1. Trimming removed 3 bases from V and 5 bases from J; junction bases left unmatched: 5. Germline V CDR1 and CDR2: SGHNT, YYREEE (reference sequence). This CDR3 comprises 14 residues. Here the CDR3 reads CASSSGQGRTEAFF. The CDR3 DNA reads as TGTGCCAGCAGCTCCGGACAGGGGAGGACTGAAGCTTTCTTT. Filled out from reference TRBV5-4 and TRBJ1-1, the complete variable domain reads ETGVTQSPTHLIKTRGQQVTLRCSSQSGHNTVSWYQQALGQGPQFIFQYYREEENGRGNFPPRFSGLQFPNYSSELNVNALELDDSALYLCASSSGQGRTEAFFGQGTRLTVV.

This clone was detected only a few times. The chain employs TRBV6-1 and TRBJ2-3; tentative D call: TRBD1 (6 bases). The CDR3 has 14 residues. Per the germline V gene, CDR1 is MNHNS and CDR2 is SASEGT. V lost 1 base, J lost 2 bases, and 7 bases lay in between. CDR3 residues: CASSEGTDTDTQYF. The CDR3 bases are TGTGCCAGCAGTGAAGGGACAGACACAGATACGCAGTATTTT.

This clone was recorded a few times. This sequence joins TRBV11-2 and TRBJ2-7; D possibly corresponds to TRBD1 (5 bases). The CDR3 loop spans 11 amino acids. The V end was cut by 8 bases, the J end by 9 bases, with 14 bases between. Germline CDR1 is SGHAT and CDR2 is FQNNGV. The CDR3 sequence is CASYQGTLQYF. Written as DNA, the CDR3 is TGTGCCAGCTACCAGGGAACGCTGCAGTACTTC.

The count of this clone is one. V usage is TRBV15 and J usage is TRBJ1-1, with unresolved D. V lost 0 bases to trimming and J lost 4 bases, with 12 bases between them. The CDR3 length is 15 residues. CDR1 is LNHNV and CDR2 is YYDKDF in the germline V gene (reference sequence). CDR3 sequence (DNA): TGTGCCACCAGCAGAGATTTGGGAGGAACCACTGAAGCTTTCTTT. Translating gives CATSRDLGGTTEAFF. Based on the CDR3 plus reference TRBV15 and TRBJ1-1, the full variable domain is DAMVIQNPRYQVTQFGKPVTLSCSQTLNHNVMYWYQQKSSQAPKLLFHYYDKDFNNEADTPDNFQSRRPNTSFCFLDIRSPGLGDTAMYLCATSRDLGGTTEAFFGQGTRLTVV.

The J gene is TRBJ2-2, the V gene TRBV12-5; TRBD2 matches 10 bases. CDR3 length: 21 residues. After removal of 0 bases from V and 0 bases from J, the junction contained 13 bases not matched to a gene. Germline CDR1 LGHNT, CDR2 FRNRAP. The CDR3 DNA sequence: TGTGCTAGTGGTTTGGTACATCATCGCCCGGGACTAGCGACGAACACCGGGGAGCTGTTTTTT. Its translation: CASGLVHHRPGLATNTGELFF.